Following are 2 T cell receptor beta chains from one sample sequenced in a study of cytomegalovirus exposure and HLA in healthy donors. The study ran its PCR with 60 Vbeta and 13 Jbeta primers. Profiling relied on immunoSEQ multiplex PCR, and the TCRdb table lists in-frame clones only, not all of them. The sample lists 200,000 to 300,000 clones, roughly 81% seen once, with about 2% in the top ten. Sequencing input: PBMCs. These receptors all stem from a woman in her thirties or forties in good health and CMV-seropositive.

A word on this clone: Different DNA sequences within this sample yield the same CDR3. V and J are TRBV6-5 and TRBJ2-7; 11 positions match TRBD2. The CDR3 contains 15 residues. V shed 2 bases, J shed 0 bases, and the junction held 0 bases outside the gene matches. Germline values: CDR1 MNHEY, CDR2 SVGAGI. In DNA form, the CDR3 reads TGTGCCAGCAGTTACCTAGCGGGAGGCTCCTACGAGCAGTACTTC. Amino acids: CASSYLAGGSYEQYF.

A few counts support this clone. J is TRBJ1-3 and V is TRBV30; D gene unclear. Trimming shortened V by 3 bases and J by 6 bases, and 15 bases separated the two germline ends. The CDR3 has 14 residues. The germline CDR1 and CDR2 sequences are GTSNPN and SVGIG (reference sequence). CDR3 sequence (DNA): TGTGCCTGGAGCCCCGGGAGTTTCGTAAACACCATATATTTT. Encoded protein: CAWSPGSFVNTIYF.